These T cell receptor beta chains were read from a single sample in a study of shared clonotypes between healthy human individuals. The repertoire was sequenced with immunoSEQ multiplex PCR; TCRdb's copy has only in-frame clones and lacks some. Of roughly 530,000 clones in the sample, almost 97% were seen once. Sequenced: naive CD4+ T cells sorted from blood. Receptors were obtained from a woman aged 25 to 45 in good health. Both conserved end residues are part of each CDR3. The order of the fields is V gene, clone size, D gene, J gene, CDR3 protein, CDR3 DNA. A D gene is named only where the DNA matches it firmly. Size is omitted from some rows. Given values are once, few, many or a class for expanded clones.

v_gene: TRBV10-1; abundance: .; d_gene: .; j_gene: TRBJ1-1; CDR3aa: CASSSNSRNTEAFF; CDR3nt: TGCGCCAGCAGCTCCAACAGCCGGAACACTGAAGCTTTCTTT
v_gene: TRBV5-1; abundance: .; d_gene: TRBD1; j_gene: TRBJ2-7; CDR3aa: CASSSNVETGAWAYEQYF; CDR3nt: TGCGCCAGCAGCTCGAACGTGGAAACAGGGGCATGGGCCTACGAGCAGTACTTC
v_gene: TRBV29-1; abundance: once; d_gene: .; j_gene: TRBJ2-5; CDR3aa: CSVGTPQETQYF; CDR3nt: TGCAGCGTTGGGACGCCACAAGAGACCCAGTACTTC
v_gene: TRBV28; abundance: .; d_gene: .; j_gene: TRBJ2-2; CDR3aa: CASSGFGVGRWNTGELFF; CDR3nt: TGTGCCAGCAGTGGATTTGGGGTTGGTCGTTGGAACACCGGGGAGCTGTTTTTT
v_gene: TRBV4-1; abundance: .; d_gene: .; j_gene: TRBJ2-7; CDR3aa: CASSPRVGRNSYEQYF; CDR3nt: TGCGCCAGCAGCCCCCGGGTAGGCAGAAACTCCTACGAGCAGTACTTC
v_gene: TRBV30; abundance: .; d_gene: TRBD2; j_gene: TRBJ2-7; CDR3aa: CAWKSPRRLAGVPRLEQYF; CDR3nt: TGTGCCTGGAAGAGCCCCAGGAGACTAGCGGGAGTCCCTCGGTTGGAGCAGTACTTC
v_gene: TRBV25-1; abundance: once; d_gene: .; j_gene: TRBJ2-7; CDR3aa: CASTAGLYDEQYF; CDR3nt: TGTGCCAGCACCGCAGGGCTCTATGACGAGCAGTACTTC
v_gene: TRBV5-5; abundance: .; d_gene: .; j_gene: TRBJ2-7; CDR3aa: CASSLVDPYEQYF; CDR3nt: TGTGCCAGCAGCTTGGTGGACCCCTACGAGCAGTACTTC
v_gene: TRBV7-2; abundance: .; d_gene: .; j_gene: TRBJ2-7; CDR3aa: CASTSGAYEQYF; CDR3nt: TGTGCCAGCACCTCAGGGGCCTACGAGCAGTACTTC
v_gene: TRBV6-5; abundance: .; d_gene: .; j_gene: TRBJ1-2; CDR3aa: CASSSIYGYTF; CDR3nt: TGTGCCAGCAGTTCAATCTATGGCTACACCTTC
v_gene: TRBV5-4; abundance: .; d_gene: TRBD2; j_gene: TRBJ2-1; CDR3aa: CASSLLKLAGEYNEQFF; CDR3nt: TGTGCCAGCAGCCTTTTAAAACTAGCGGGGGAGTACAATGAGCAGTTCTTC
v_gene: TRBV5-4; abundance: .; d_gene: .; j_gene: TRBJ2-5; CDR3aa: CASSFRGEETQYF; CDR3nt: TGTGCCAGCAGCTTTCGAGGGGAAGAGACCCAGTACTTC
v_gene: TRBV28; abundance: .; d_gene: .; j_gene: TRBJ2-5; CDR3aa: CASSLVASETQYF; CDR3nt: TGTGCCAGCAGTTTGGTAGCGTCAGAGACCCAGTACTTC
v_gene: TRBV30; abundance: .; d_gene: TRBD2; j_gene: TRBJ2-3; CDR3aa: CAWSPYPGTSGQTQYF; CDR3nt: TGTGCCTGGAGTCCCTATCCCGGGACTAGCGGACAAACGCAGTATTTT
v_gene: TRBV7-8; abundance: .; d_gene: TRBD2; j_gene: TRBJ2-5; CDR3aa: CASSHLGRGPPGETQYF; CDR3nt: TGTGCCAGCAGTCACCTTGGGAGGGGACCTCCAGGAGAGACCCAGTACTTC
v_gene: TRBV18; abundance: .; d_gene: TRBD1; j_gene: TRBJ2-7; CDR3aa: CASSRQGTTYEQYF; CDR3nt: TGTGCCAGCTCTCGACAGGGGACAACCTACGAGCAGTACTTC
v_gene: TRBV10-3; abundance: .; d_gene: .; j_gene: TRBJ1-1; CDR3aa: CAIYKELNTEAFF; CDR3nt: TGTGCCATCTATAAGGAATTGAACACTGAAGCTTTCTTT
v_gene: TRBV4-2; abundance: .; d_gene: .; j_gene: TRBJ1-5; CDR3aa: CASSPHGRGLDNQPQHF; CDR3nt: TGTGCCAGCAGCCCGCATGGTCGGGGGCTGGACAATCAGCCCCAGCATTTT
v_gene: TRBV18; abundance: .; d_gene: .; j_gene: TRBJ1-4; CDR3aa: CASSPTAGRTNEKLFF; CDR3nt: TGTGCCAGCTCCCCAACTGCCGGGAGAACTAATGAAAAACTGTTTTTT
v_gene: TRBV6-6; abundance: .; d_gene: .; j_gene: TRBJ2-7; CDR3aa: CASSHRSGSYEQYF; CDR3nt: TGTGCCAGCAGCCACCGATCCGGCTCCTACGAGCAGTACTTC
v_gene: TRBV5-4; abundance: once; d_gene: .; j_gene: TRBJ1-2; CDR3aa: CASSLWEGGYTF; CDR3nt: TGTGCCAGCAGCTTGTGGGAGGGTGGCTACACCTTC
v_gene: TRBV5-1; abundance: once; d_gene: .; j_gene: TRBJ1-4; CDR3aa: CASSPNPATNEKLFF; CDR3nt: TGCGCCAGCAGCCCCAACCCTGCAACTAATGAAAAACTGTTTTTT
v_gene: TRBV6-5; abundance: .; d_gene: TRBD1; j_gene: TRBJ1-3; CDR3aa: CASSAGTGAGNTIYF; CDR3nt: TGTGCCAGCAGTGCCGGGACAGGGGCTGGAAACACCATATATTTT
v_gene: TRBV28; abundance: .; d_gene: .; j_gene: TRBJ1-1; CDR3aa: CASSLSGRGRWTEAFF; CDR3nt: TGTGCCAGCAGTTTATCAGGTCGCGGGCGGTGGACTGAAGCTTTCTTT
v_gene: TRBV6-4; abundance: .; d_gene: .; j_gene: TRBJ1-6; CDR3aa: CASSERLGSPLHF; CDR3nt: TGTGCCAGCAGTGAACGGTTGGGTTCACCCCTCCACTTT
v_gene: TRBV10-2; abundance: .; d_gene: .; j_gene: TRBJ1-4; CDR3aa: CASRHSGTNEKLFF; CDR3nt: TGCGCCAGCCGCCACAGCGGAACTAATGAAAAACTGTTTTTT
v_gene: TRBV23-1; abundance: .; d_gene: TRBD1; j_gene: TRBJ2-7; CDR3aa: CASSPGQGLDEQYF; CDR3nt: TGCGCCAGCAGTCCAGGACAGGGTTTGGACGAGCAGTACTTC
v_gene: TRBV9; abundance: .; d_gene: TRBD1; j_gene: TRBJ2-7; CDR3aa: CASSGEGTGGYEQYF; CDR3nt: TGTGCCAGCAGCGGGGAGGGGACAGGGGGATACGAGCAGTACTTC
v_gene: TRBV30; abundance: few; d_gene: .; j_gene: TRBJ1-5; CDR3aa: CACSGVGQPQHF; CDR3nt: TGTGCCTGCTCGGGAGTGGGCCAGCCCCAGCATTTT
v_gene: TRBV9; abundance: .; d_gene: TRBD1; j_gene: TRBJ2-2; CDR3aa: CASSARQGPNTGELFF; CDR3nt: TGTGCCAGCAGCGCGCGACAGGGGCCGAACACCGGGGAGCTGTTTTTT
v_gene: TRBV6-1; abundance: .; d_gene: .; j_gene: TRBJ2-3; CDR3aa: CASSEFPDTDTQYF; CDR3nt: TGTGCCAGCAGTGAGTTTCCTGACACAGATACGCAGTATTTT